The clone carrying this T cell receptor (beta chain) was observed a single time. What it binds is unknown. The use of a sample-barcoded 5' primer and a J-beta primer mix characterized a second PCR of about 6 to 12 cycles. TCRdb re-derived calls from the 5' RACE reads in MiXCR, one entry per CDR3 protein. The sample holds roughly 1.7 million distinct CDR3 sequences, almost 35% seen once. This sample is part of a study of blood T cells in healthy people across ages. Study conclusions and caveats: Relative to aged donors, long-lived donors carried more naive CD4+ cells and displayed higher diversity. A roughly linear fall in TCR beta diversity per million T cells was seen with increasing age. There was no known CMV status for donors, so expanded clonotype changes were possibly confounded.

Russia was home to the donors, healthy Caucasian individuals aged about 6 to 90. V gave up 2 bases and J gave up 5 bases, with 16 bases separating them. This CDR3 contains 16 residues. Sequenced: blood. The V gene is TRBV12-3 or TRBV12-4, the J gene TRBJ2-1; D possibly corresponds to TRBD2 (7 bases). The TCR originated in a woman under 40 in good health. The CDR3 sequence: CASSLSGGRLDNEQFF. In nucleotides, the CDR3 is TGTGCCAGCAGTTTATCCGGGGGGCGATTAGACAATGAGCAGTTCTTC.